The 31 T cell receptor beta chains below come from one sample, sequenced in a study of blood T cells in healthy people across ages. With a J-beta primer mix and a sample-barcoded 5' primer, a second PCR ran roughly 7 to 11 cycles. TCRdb re-derived calls from the 5' RACE reads in MiXCR, one entry per CDR3 protein. Of about 640,000 distinct CDR3 sequences listed, roughly 53% are singletons. The specimen sequenced was blood. The source of these receptors is a man in his 60s in good health.

The rearrangement uses TRBV18 and TRBJ2-4; 7 bases align to TRBD2. Trimming removed 2 bases from V and 1 base from J; junction bases left unmatched: 8. Germline V gene data show CDR1 as KGHSH and CDR2 as LQKENI. This CDR3 comprises 17 residues. The CDR3 coding sequence is TGTGCCAGCTCACCAGCGGGCGCGGGAGAGGCCAAAAACATTCAGTACTTC. This translates into CASSPAGAGEAKNIQYF.

V is TRBV7-2 and J is TRBJ2-1; D is tentatively TRBD1 or TRBD2 (5 bases each). Trimming pared 4 bases from V and 12 bases from J, leaving 22 bases between. CDR3 size: 15 residues. Germline assignment: CDR1 SGHTA and CDR2 FQGNSA. The CDR3 reads CASSSVVGTTDTQFF. The DNA of the CDR3 is TGTGCCAGCAGCTCCGTGGTGGGGACGACAGATACGCAGTTCTTC.

The chain employs TRBV7-9 and TRBJ1-2, with D hard to call. CDR1 and CDR2 from the germline V gene are SEHNR and FQNEAQ (reference sequence). CDR3 length: 12 amino acids. Trimming took off 5 bases at V and 8 bases at J, with 12 bases between the two ends. The CDR3 sequence: CASSPPSAGYTF. The DNA for the CDR3 is TGTGCCAGCAGCCCCCCTTCGGCCGGCTACACCTTC. The full variable domain, rest sourced from reference TRBV7-9 and TRBJ1-2, is DTGVSQNPRHKITKRGQNVTFRCDPISEHNRLYWYRQTLGQGPEFLTYFQNEAQLEKSRLLSDRFSAERPKGSFSTLEIQRTEQGDSAMYLCASSPPSAGYTFGSGTRLTVV.

The V and J genes are TRBV10-3 and TRBJ1-1; D gene unclear. The CDR3 runs to 12 residues. CDR1 and CDR2 from the germline V gene are ENHRY and SYGVKD. Trimming took off 0 bases at V and 5 bases at J, with 4 bases between the two ends. CDR3 amino acids: CAISESITEAFF. The DNA for the CDR3 is TGTGCCATCAGTGAGTCTATAACTGAAGCTTTCTTT.

The rearrangement joins TRBV19 to TRBJ1-5; perhaps TRBD1 as D (5 bases). The CDR3 spans 16 residues. Germline lookup yields CDR1 LNHDA and CDR2 SQIVND (reference sequence). V lost 7 bases to trimming and J lost 0 bases, with 16 bases between them. This CDR3 reads CASIAGGGYSNQPQHF. CDR3 DNA sequence: TGTGCCAGTATTGCGGGTGGGGGATATAGCAATCAGCCCCAGCATTTT.

This chain connects TRBV20-1 to TRBJ2-1; D remains unclear. The V end was cut by 1 base, the J end by 7 bases, with 20 bases between. Germline V gene lookup returns CDR1 DFQATT and CDR2 SNEGSKA (reference sequence). The CDR3 runs 16 residues. Written as DNA, the CDR3 is TGCAGTGCTAGAGGTCCCCCGCGGCTAGAATTAAATGAGCAGTTCTTC. This gives the protein CSARGPPRLELNEQFF.

CDR3 protein: CAISDPGTSGRRETQYF. The CDR3 DNA sequence: TGTGCCATCAGTGACCCTGGGACTAGCGGGCGGCGGGAGACCCAGTACTTC. This chain joins TRBV10-3 and TRBJ2-7; 12 nucleotides align to TRBD2. The closer fit of TRBJ2-5 to the DNA end suggests the J call may be wrong. The CDR3 has 17 amino acids. Germline V gene sequence: CDR1 ENHRY, CDR2 SYGVKD.

This chain links TRBV10-3 with TRBJ2-1; 8 positions agree with TRBD2. The CDR3 loop spans 17 amino acids. Germline loops: CDR1 ENHRY, CDR2 SYGVKD. V shed 2 bases and J 7 bases; nucleotides not matched to a gene: 13. The CDR3 bases are TGTGCCATCAGTGAGCCGACTAGCGAGGGGCTCCATAATGAGCAGTTCTTC. It encodes CAISEPTSEGLHNEQFF.

The J gene is TRBJ2-1, the V gene TRBV5-5; tentative D call: TRBD1 (6 bases). The CDR3 sequence is 15 residues long. Trimming stripped 2 bases from V and 5 bases from J, with 14 bases between. Per the germline V gene, CDR1 is SGHKS and CDR2 is YYEKEE (reference sequence). CDR3 amino acids: CASSLDWGRHNEQFF. CDR3 sequence (DNA): TGTGCCAGCAGCTTAGATTGGGGGCGTCACAATGAGCAGTTCTTC. Full variable domain (remainder filled in from reference TRBV5-5 and TRBJ2-1): DAGVTQSPTHLIKTRGQQVTLRCSPISGHKSVSWYQQVLGQGPQFIFQYYEKEERGRGNFPDRFSARQFPNYSSELNVNALLLGDSALYLCASSLDWGRHNEQFFGPGTRLTVL.

This clonotype was counted between two and nine times. The chain has TRBV11-2 and TRBJ2-1; TRBD1 might be the D (6 bases). The CDR3 has 18 amino acids. The V and J ends lost 5 bases and 4 bases respectively, with 24 bases between them. CDR1 is SGHAT, CDR2 FQNNGV, per germline. The CDR3 region has the DNA TGTGCCAGCAGCCCGTACCCCGACCACAGGGCCGGGTACAATGAGCAGTTCTTC. Its translation: CASSPYPDHRAGYNEQFF.

The table lists this clonotype with a few counts. The CDR3 coding sequence is TGCGCCAGCAGCCTGGGGGAAACTAATGAAAAACTGTTTTTT. Amino acids: CASSLGETNEKLFF. The V and J genes are TRBV4-1 and TRBJ1-4, with D possibly being TRBD1 (5 bases). Germline loops: CDR1 MGHRA, CDR2 YSYEKL. The CDR3 length is 14 residues. Deletions cut 4 bases from V and 1 base from J, with 7 bases between.

This clonotype was detected a few times. The chain has TRBV7-9 and TRBJ1-2; no clear D gene. Trimming stripped 3 bases from V and 6 bases from J, with 8 bases between. There are 12 residues in the CDR3. Germline V gene lookup returns CDR1 SEHNR and CDR2 FQNEAQ (reference sequence). This CDR3 is CASSFVRDGYTF. CDR3 nucleotides: TGTGCCAGCAGCTTCGTACGCGATGGCTACACCTTC.

The chain recombines TRBV2 with TRBJ2-3, with D hard to call. V lost 7 bases and J 3 bases, leaving 14 bases between the germline ends. Germline loops: CDR1 SNHLY, CDR2 FYNNEI. This CDR3 is built from 14 residues. The CDR3: CASTRLVGTDTQYF. The CDR3 DNA reads as TGTGCCAGCACCCGTCTGGTAGGAACAGATACGCAGTATTTT.

Here the CDR3 DNA reads TGTGCCAGCTCACTTTTACCTCCGGGACAGGGGAATAATCAGCCCCAGCATTTT. Residues: CASSLLPPGQGNNQPQHF. This chain links TRBV18 with TRBJ1-5; 10 bases align to TRBD1. The CDR3 has 18 residues. CDR1 is KGHSH, CDR2 LQKENI, per germline. V was pared by 4 bases and J by 4 bases, with 13 bases of the junction left unmatched.

The chain is built from TRBV6-5 and TRBJ2-1, with D perhaps given as TRBD1 or TRBD2 (5 bases each). The CDR3 loop spans 14 amino acids. CDR1 and CDR2 (germline): MNHEY, SVGAGI. The V and J ends lost 6 bases and 5 bases respectively, with 14 bases between them. This CDR3 is CASSHRRDDNEQFF. CDR3 DNA: TGTGCCAGCAGCCACCGCCGGGACGACAATGAGCAGTTCTTC.

The chain employs TRBV29-1 and TRBJ1-1; D not certain. V dropped 3 bases and J dropped 2 bases, with 7 bases sitting between them. CDR3 length: 12 amino acids. Germline V gene sequence: CDR1 SQVTM, CDR2 ANQGSEA. The CDR3: CSVDQVNTEAFF. The CDR3 coding sequence is TGCAGCGTTGACCAGGTTAACACTGAAGCTTTCTTT.

This clonotype was detected only a few times. The chain uses TRBV6-5 and TRBJ2-5, with a weak D call TRBD2 (6 bases). The V gene's germline CDR1 is MNHEY and CDR2 SVGAGI. CDR3 length: 11 residues. With 0 bases removed from V and 10 bases from J, the gap between germline ends came to 6 bases. This CDR3 reads CASSYSGGQYF. CDR3 DNA sequence: TGTGCCAGCAGTTACTCGGGGGGCCAGTACTTC.

This clonotype has a single count. This chain links TRBV20-1 with TRBJ2-1; 11 bases agree with TRBD1. Germline V lookup: CDR1 DFQATT, CDR2 SNEGSKA (reference sequence). The J segment lost 6 bases and the V segment lost 2 bases, leaving 9 bases of the junction unmatched. The CDR3 has 16 residues. CDR3 in DNA: TGCAGTGCTAGACGTCGGGACAGGGGGTGGATCAATGAGCAGTTCTTC. Translating it yields CSARRRDRGWINEQFF.

This clonotype was recorded a few times. V gene TRBV6-2 or TRBV6-3 combines with J gene TRBJ2-1; TRBD1 might be the D (6 bases). This CDR3 is 16 amino acids long. Germline V gene lookup returns CDR1 MNHEY and CDR2 SVGEGT. The V and J ends lost 5 bases and 0 bases respectively, with 14 bases between them. The CDR3, as DNA: TGTGCCAGCAGTCCTACAGGGCGTCTCTCCTACAATGAGCAGTTCTTC. This encodes CASSPTGRLSYNEQFF.

The CDR3 region has the DNA TGTGCCAGCAGTTTTTCACTAGCGTTGGAGACCCAGTACTTC. Protein product: CASSFSLALETQYF. The V gene is TRBV12-3 or TRBV12-4, the J gene TRBJ2-5, with 7 bases matching TRBD2. Trimming at V came to 3 bases and at J to 5 bases, leaving 6 bases not matched to a gene. This CDR3 is built from 14 residues.

The CDR3 nucleotides are TGTGCCAGCAGCTTAGATATGAGTGGATATGGCTACACCTTC. This translates into CASSLDMSGYGYTF. The chain combines TRBV7-8 with TRBJ1-2; no definite D call. The CDR3 contains 14 residues. V was clipped by 1 base and J by 5 bases, with 11 bases between them. The germline CDR1 and CDR2 sequences are SGHVS and FQNEAQ.

The genes are TRBV7-2 and TRBJ2-7, with D perhaps assigned TRBD1 or TRBD2 (5 bases each). The V gene's germline CDR1 is SGHTA and CDR2 FQGNSA. CDR3 length equals 15 residues. Trimming stripped 1 base from V and 0 bases from J, with 10 bases between. CDR3 residues: CASSLGAGSSYEQYF. CDR3 bases: TGTGCCAGCAGCTTAGGGGCAGGGAGCTCCTACGAGCAGTACTTC.

V is TRBV20-1 and J is TRBJ2-7; TRBD2 matches 9 bases. The CDR3 contains 12 residues. Germline V gene sequence: CDR1 DFQATT, CDR2 SNEGSKA (reference sequence). With 6 bases clipped from V and 10 bases from J, the junction kept 10 bases outside the gene matches. The CDR3 DNA follows: TGCAGTGCACTAGCGGGCCCACGGGACCAGTACTTC. It translates to CSALAGPRDQYF.

This clonotype appeared a few times. The chain combines TRBV13 with TRBJ1-2; D ambiguous. From germline, CDR1 is PRHDT and CDR2 FYEKMQ (reference sequence). CDR3 length equals 14 residues. V was pared by 1 base and J by 3 bases, with 9 bases between. The CDR3 loop is CASSLAFGDYGYTF. In DNA form, the CDR3 reads TGTGCCAGCAGCTTAGCGTTCGGTGACTATGGCTACACCTTC.

This sequence joins TRBV12-3 or TRBV12-4 and TRBJ2-1; 9 positions match TRBD1. Losses at the gene ends were 5 bases for V and 0 bases for J; bases not matched to a gene: 5. The CDR3 extends over 16 amino acids. The CDR3 nucleotides are TGTGCCAGCAGTCCGGAGGACAGGGGCTCCTACAATGAGCAGTTCTTC. Protein product: CASSPEDRGSYNEQFF.

The rearrangement uses TRBV28 and TRBJ1-2, with unresolved D. The CDR3 is 14 residues long. The V end lost 6 bases, the J end lost 9 bases, and 20 bases lay between the germline ends. Germline V gives CDR1 MDHEN, CDR2 SYDVKM. The CDR3 DNA follows: TGTGCCAGCAGCCCCCCCGCTAGCAGAGAGAGCTACACCTTC. The encoded protein is CASSPPASRESYTF.

V and J are TRBV5-1 and TRBJ2-3; 9 bases align to TRBD2. From germline, CDR1 is SGHRS and CDR2 YFSETQ. This CDR3 has 15 residues. V lost 2 bases and J lost 6; bases outside the gene matches: 7. The DNA for the CDR3 is TGCGCCAGCAGCTTTCGCGGGGGGGCCGGGGATACGCAGTATTTT. It specifies CASSFRGGAGDTQYF.

The rearrangement links TRBV6-2 or TRBV6-3 to TRBJ2-7, with D possibly matching TRBD1 (6 bases). Germline CDR1 is MNHEY and CDR2 is SVGEGT. The CDR3 contains 12 residues. Trimming shortened V by 7 bases and J by 4 bases, and 11 bases separated the two germline ends. Written as DNA, the CDR3 is TGTGCCAGCACTGCTACAGGGTACGAGCAGTACTTC. Translating it yields CASTATGYEQYF.

The chain links TRBV5-1 to TRBJ2-3; D tentatively fits TRBD1 or TRBD2 (5 bases each). This CDR3 spans 15 amino acids. V lost 4 bases, J lost 2 bases, and 14 bases lay in between. Germline CDR1 and CDR2: SGHRS and YFSETQ. The CDR3 sequence is CASSRDGTDTDTQYF. In DNA, the CDR3 is TGCGCCAGCAGCCGTGACGGGACCGACACAGATACGCAGTATTTT.

V usage is TRBV11-2 and J usage is TRBJ2-7, with TRBD2 matching over 9 bases. With the DNA end fitting TRBJ2-4 better, the J assignment may be wrong. CDR1 SGHAT and CDR2 FQNNGV come from the germline V gene. The CDR3 has 18 amino acids. The DNA for the CDR3 is TGTGCCAGCAGCTTAGTACCCCGGCGGGGGGGGCCCAAAAACATTCAGTACTTC. Amino acid sequence: CASSLVPRRGGPKNIQYF.

In this sample, this clonotype turned up a few times. V is TRBV5-1 and J is TRBJ2-5; D gene uncertain. V was pared by 3 bases and J by 0 bases, with 9 bases between. The CDR3 covers 14 residues. From germline, CDR1 is SGHRS and CDR2 YFSETQ. CDR3 sequence reads: CASSSTAHQETQYF. In nucleotides, the CDR3 is TGCGCCAGCAGCTCCACAGCCCACCAAGAGACCCAGTACTTC.